The T cell receptor (beta chain) under discussion was sequenced for a study of cytomegalovirus exposure and HLA in healthy donors. Researchers ran the PCR with 60 Vbeta and 13 Jbeta primers. Data came from immunoSEQ multiplex PCR; TCRdb stores just in-frame clones and leaves some out. The sample contains about 160,000 clones, about 78% of which appear only once. Unmatched junction bases numbered 9, after V lost 1 base and J lost 2 bases. This CDR3 contains 17 residues. Looked up from germline, CDR1 is MNHEY and CDR2 is SMNVEV (reference sequence). This TCR was recovered from a male donor in good health and CMV-seronegative. The V call is TRBV27, the J call TRBJ2-5, with 8 bases fitting TRBD2. The sequenced sample was PBMCs. The CDR3 protein is CASSLFAGGTSQETQYF. The CDR3 coding sequence is TGTGCCAGCAGTTTATTTGCGGGGGGAACGTCTCAAGAGACCCAGTACTTC.